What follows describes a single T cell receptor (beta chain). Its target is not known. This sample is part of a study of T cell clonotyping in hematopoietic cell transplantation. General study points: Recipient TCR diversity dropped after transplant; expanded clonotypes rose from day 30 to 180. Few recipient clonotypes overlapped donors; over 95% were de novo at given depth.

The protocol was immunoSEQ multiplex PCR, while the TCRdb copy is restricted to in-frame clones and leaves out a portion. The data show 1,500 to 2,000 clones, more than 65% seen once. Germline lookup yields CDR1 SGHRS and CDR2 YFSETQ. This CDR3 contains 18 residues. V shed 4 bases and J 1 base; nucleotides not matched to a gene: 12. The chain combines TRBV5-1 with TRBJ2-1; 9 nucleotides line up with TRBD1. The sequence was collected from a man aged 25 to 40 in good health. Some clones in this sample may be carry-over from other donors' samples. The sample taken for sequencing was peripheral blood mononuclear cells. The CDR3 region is CASSLYGTGFGSYNEQFF. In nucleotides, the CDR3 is TGCGCCAGCAGCCTCTACGGGACAGGGTTTGGGTCCTACAATGAGCAGTTCTTC.